Listed below are T cell receptor beta chains from one sample, sequenced in a study of esophageal squamous cell carcinoma under preoperative chemotherapy. TCRdb ran MiXCR on the PCR reads and lists one entry per CDR3 protein. The sample lists 25,000 to 35,000 distinct CDR3 sequences; roughly half were seen once. The specimen was taken from a patient given preoperative chemotherapy. The receptors were gathered from a human donor with esophageal squamous cell carcinoma. The donor label of this sample is uncertain. CDR3s include the opening cysteine and the closing phenylalanine or tryptophan. The order of the fields is D gene, J gene, clone size, V gene, CDR3 DNA, CDR3 protein. A D gene is named only where the DNA matches it firmly. Clone size is shown for a subset of rows, as once, few, many or a class of expanded clone.

D: NA
J: TRBJ2-7
size: NA
V: TRBV24-1
DNA: TGTGCCACCAGTGATCCGGACGGCTACGAGCAGTACTTC
CDR3: CATSDPDGYEQYF

D: TRBD2
J: TRBJ2-7
size: NA
V: TRBV7-2
DNA: TGTGCCAGCAGCCCCGGAGCGGGGGGATGGGAGGCAGATACGCAGTACTTC
CDR3: CASSPGAGGWEADTQYF

D: TRBD2
J: TRBJ2-1
size: many
V: TRBV7-8
DNA: TGTGCCAGCAGCTTATTCCTAGCGGGGGGGAAGTACAATGAGCAGTTCTTC
CDR3: CASSLFLAGGKYNEQFF

D: NA
J: TRBJ2-5
size: NA
V: TRBV7-2
DNA: TGTGCCAGCAGCTTTGAGGGATTGGAGACCCAGTACTTC
CDR3: CASSFEGLETQYF

D: NA
J: TRBJ2-4
size: NA
V: TRBV7-2
DNA: TGTGCCAGGGGCTTAGGGGGTCGGGACAAAGAGATTCAGTACTTC
CDR3: CARGLGGRDKEIQYF

D: NA
J: TRBJ1-4
size: few
V: TRBV6-1
DNA: TGTGCCAGCGGGACCCTAAAAGGAAAACTGTTTTTT
CDR3: CASGTLKGKLFF

D: TRBD2
J: TRBJ2-5
size: many
V: TRBV6-1
DNA: TGTGCCAGCAGTGGGACTAGCGGGTACAATGAGCAGTACTTC
CDR3: CASSGTSGYNEQYF

D: TRBD2
J: TRBJ2-7
size: many
V: TRBV7-9
DNA: TGTGCCAGCAGCCAGGGACTAGCGGGAGTTAGCGAGCAGTACTTC
CDR3: CASSQGLAGVSEQYF

D: NA
J: TRBJ2-6
size: many
V: TRBV12-3/TRBV12-4
DNA: TGTGCCAGCACTTCGGGGGCGTCTGGGGCCAACGTCCTGACTTTC
CDR3: CASTSGASGANVLTF

D: NA
J: TRBJ2-3
size: NA
V: TRBV5-1
DNA: TGCGCCAGCAGCTTCTCTAGCAGGACCGATACGCAGTATTTT
CDR3: CASSFSSRTDTQYF

D: TRBD1
J: TRBJ1-2
size: few
V: TRBV7-9
DNA: TGTGCCAGCAGCCCCCAGGGGGGAAACTATGGCTACACCTTC
CDR3: CASSPQGGNYGYTF

D: NA
J: TRBJ2-3
size: few
V: TRBV11-1
DNA: TGTGCCAGCAGCTTAGGGGTAGAAGCTAGCACAGATACGCAGTATTTT
CDR3: CASSLGVEASTDTQYF

D: NA
J: TRBJ2-5
size: NA
V: TRBV12-3/TRBV12-4
DNA: TGTGCCAGCAGTCCCCGGACAGCACAAGAGACCCAGTACTTC
CDR3: CASSPRTAQETQYF

D: TRBD2
J: TRBJ2-7
size: few
V: TRBV5-6
DNA: TGTGCCAGCAGCTCTAGCGGGGAAACCTACGAGCAGTACTTC
CDR3: CASSSSGETYEQYF

D: NA
J: TRBJ2-5
size: once
V: TRBV7-3
DNA: TGTGCCAGCGGCGGGGGCGGGAGCACAGAGACCCAGTACTTC
CDR3: CASGGGGSTETQYF

D: NA
J: TRBJ2-2
size: NA
V: TRBV6-1
DNA: TGTGCCAGCAGTCTTCGGCAGGCTGTGAACACCGGGAAGCAGTTTTTT
CDR3: CASSLRQAVNTGKQFF

D: NA
J: TRBJ1-2
size: many
V: TRBV11-3
DNA: TGTGCCAGCAGCCGCGGGGAGGGCTACACCTTC
CDR3: CASSRGEGYTF

D: TRBD1
J: TRBJ2-7
size: NA
V: TRBV7-3
DNA: TGTGCCAGCAGCAAACGACCGGGACAGCTATTCTACGAGCAGTACTTC
CDR3: CASSKRPGQLFYEQYF

D: TRBD1
J: TRBJ2-1
size: large
V: TRBV7-2
DNA: TGTGCCAGCAGCGTGGGGAGACAGGGCCCCCTCAATGAGCAGTTCTTC
CDR3: CASSVGRQGPLNEQFF

D: TRBD2
J: TRBJ2-3
size: NA
V: TRBV6-2/TRBV6-3
DNA: TGTGCCAGCAGTTCCCTATCGACTAGCGGGAGACGAGATACGCAGTATTTT
CDR3: CASSSLSTSGRRDTQYF

D: TRBD2
J: TRBJ2-7
size: many
V: TRBV10-1
DNA: TGCGCCAGCAGTGAGTCGGTAATAGCGGGATACGAGCAGTACTTC
CDR3: CASSESVIAGYEQYF

D: NA
J: TRBJ2-3
size: once
V: TRBV7-2
DNA: TGTGCCAGCAGCCATGCTGTAAGCACCGAGGCGCTGTATTTT
CDR3: CASSHAVSTEALYF

D: NA
J: TRBJ2-4
size: many
V: TRBV28
DNA: TGTGCCAGCAGTCCGACGGAAGGAACAAAAAACATTCAGTACTTC
CDR3: CASSPTEGTKNIQYF

D: TRBD2
J: TRBJ2-4
size: NA
V: TRBV11-2
DNA: TGTGCCAGCGTCTCGGGGCTGCGGGAGAAAAACACTCAGTATTTC
CDR3: CASVSGLREKNTQYF

D: NA
J: TRBJ1-4
size: NA
V: TRBV5-1
DNA: TGCGCCAGCAGCTTGGATGCGGAAAAACTGTTTTTT
CDR3: CASSLDAEKLFF

D: TRBD2
J: TRBJ2-4
size: NA
V: TRBV7-9
DNA: TGTGCGAGCCGCTTAGCGGGAGCGTCTGGCAAAGATACGCAGTACTTT
CDR3: CASRLAGASGKDTQYF

D: NA
J: TRBJ2-2
size: NA
V: TRBV7-7
DNA: TGTGCTAGCAGCCCTGACAGGCTCACCGGGACGCAGTTTTTT
CDR3: CASSPDRLTGTQFF

D: TRBD1
J: TRBJ1-1
size: many
V: TRBV6-1
DNA: TGTGCCAGCACCAAGGACAGGATGAACACTGAAGCTTTCTTT
CDR3: CASTKDRMNTEAFF

D: NA
J: TRBJ2-3
size: few
V: TRBV7-2
DNA: TGTGCCAGCAGCTCCGTCGGGACTTCGGGCACAGATACGCAGTATTTT
CDR3: CASSSVGTSGTDTQYF

D: NA
J: TRBJ2-7
size: once
V: TRBV20-1
DNA: TGCAGTGCTAGAGACCCCCGGACACAATACGAGCAGTACTTC
CDR3: CSARDPRTQYEQYF

D: NA
J: TRBJ1-2
size: few
V: TRBV7-9
DNA: TGTGCCAGCAGCCCCATCGGGACCGACTATGGCTACACCTTC
CDR3: CASSPIGTDYGYTF

D: TRBD1
J: TRBJ2-1
size: many
V: TRBV11-3
DNA: TGTGCCAGCAGCTTGGGGACAGCGAAACAAGAGACCCAGTTCTTC
CDR3: CASSLGTAKQETQFF

D: NA
J: TRBJ2-1
size: many
V: TRBV10-3
DNA: TGTGCCATCAGTGCGCAGTCCAGCTCCTACAATGAGCAGTTCTTC
CDR3: CAISAQSSSYNEQFF

D: NA
J: TRBJ1-2
size: few
V: TRBV28
DNA: TGTGCCAGCAGTGACTATGGCTACACCTTC
CDR3: CASSDYGYTF

D: NA
J: TRBJ2-3
size: NA
V: TRBV7-8
DNA: TGTGCCAGCAGCTTAGATAGGCTAGCGAGCACAGATACGCAGTATTTT
CDR3: CASSLDRLASTDTQYF

D: TRBD1
J: TRBJ2-1
size: NA
V: TRBV12-3/TRBV12-4
DNA: TGTGCCAGCAGTCCCAGACAGGGACCTTACGACAATGAGCAGTTCTTC
CDR3: CASSPRQGPYDNEQFF

D: NA
J: TRBJ2-5
size: NA
V: TRBV11-2
DNA: TGTGCCAGCAGCTTTGAGGCCGGCAATGAGCAGTACTTC
CDR3: CASSFEAGNEQYF

D: TRBD2
J: TRBJ2-5
size: NA
V: TRBV7-9
DNA: TGTGCCAGCGGGGGGGGGGGGGGGTGTGGCCAAGATACCCAGTATTTC
CDR3: CASGGGGGCGQDTQYF

D: NA
J: TRBJ2-4
size: many
V: TRBV7-8
DNA: TGTGCCAGCAGCTTAGGGTTGGGGGGAGCCAAAAACATTCAGTACTTC
CDR3: CASSLGLGGAKNIQYF

D: TRBD1
J: TRBJ2-1
size: many
V: TRBV28
DNA: TGTGCCAGCACCACGCCGGGACAGGGTGGCGAGCAGTTCTTC
CDR3: CASTTPGQGGEQFF

D: NA
J: TRBJ2-5
size: many
V: TRBV6-1
DNA: TGTGCCAGCAGTGGGGTCAGGGCCTCGGGGGAGCAGTACTTC
CDR3: CASSGVRASGEQYF

D: TRBD1
J: TRBJ2-5
size: many
V: TRBV11-1
DNA: TGTGCCAGCAGACACCCCTCCGGGACAGGGGGGGAGACCCAGTACTTC
CDR3: CASRHPSGTGGETQYF

D: TRBD2
J: TRBJ2-7
size: few
V: TRBV7-2
DNA: TGTGCCAGCAGCTCGACTAGCGGGGCCTACGAGCAGTACTTC
CDR3: CASSSTSGAYEQYF

D: NA
J: TRBJ1-4
size: many
V: TRBV7-8
DNA: TGTGCCAGCAGCCCTCGACAGACTAATGAAAAACTGTTTTTT
CDR3: CASSPRQTNEKLFF

D: NA
J: TRBJ2-3
size: medium-sized
V: TRBV6-1
DNA: TGTGCCAGCAGTGGATGGGGGCAAGCGGCAGATACGCAGTATTTT
CDR3: CASSGWGQAADTQYF

D: TRBD1
J: TRBJ2-7
size: NA
V: TRBV12-3/TRBV12-4
DNA: TGTGCCAGCAGTCCCTCGGGACAGACCTACGAGCAGTACTTC
CDR3: CASSPSGQTYEQYF